The T cell receptor (beta chain) under discussion was sequenced for a study of STAT3 mutations in large granular lymphocyte leukemia (dated by TCRdb to about 2019). Study-wide context: About half of the T-LGLL patients who underwent longitudinal sequencing carried canonical activating STAT3 mutations. To reconstruct clonal hierarchy and dynamics, serial deep sequencing of TCRbeta CDR3 and STAT3 was performed in patients with T-cell large granular lymphocyte leukemia. Over half of the T-LGLL patients were given one or more immunosuppressive therapy regimens, and approximately 40% of those treated had a hematologic response. From an initial cohort of hundreds of LGL patients, roughly 17 representative T-LGLL cases were chosen for longitudinal sequencing of TCRbeta and STAT3. Each patient was sequenced at an average of about 4 time points, ranging from 2 to 8 samplings. As controls within the study, two patients with natural killer LGL leukemia were also sequenced longitudinally.

DNA was extracted from blood mononuclear cells, and the same DNA was used for both TCR and STAT3 sequencing. The CDR3 runs 15 amino acids, cysteine and phenylalanine included. This entry keeps only the CDR3 DNA: 45 bases, framed from base 1. Based on the germline V gene, the CDR1 and CDR2 sequences are ENHRY and SYGVKD. The germline ends are 15 bases apart after V is trimmed by 6 bases and J by 4 bases. The research as a whole found: Linking therapy response to changes in TCR clonal burden was complicated by variable intervals between samplings and by differing treatment regimens. Because no samples were available when a clone first appeared, clonal expansion was inferred from samplings taken at other points. Several patients had a dominant TCR clone burden greater than the STAT3 mutant burden, which suggests that the STAT3 mutation arose secondarily within a clone that had already expanded. At least one immunodominant TCRbeta clonotype was identified in every T-LGLL patient, and multiple immunodominant subclonotypes were identified in about half of the T-LGLL patients. Since codominant clonotypes persisted in some patients, a small but highly pathogenic clone may have gone undetected. TCR clonotype switching after therapy was observed in about 30% of the 18 patients, and all newly emerging clones were found to be STAT3 wild type.

An Illumina MiSeq was used to sequence the TCRbeta libraries, yielding an average of roughly 41,000 productive templates per sample. Using multiplex PCR amplification, the immunoSEQ assay generated the TCRbeta CDR3 libraries. Concerning the study's data processing: Following a previously defined approach, repertoire diversity was calculated, and values close to 0 point to extremely monoclonal samples. Drawn from immuneACCESS, this table holds only the in-frame rearrangements with V and J called that TCRdb kept. Clones are partly lost; checked studies trace under half to an unresolved V gene and leave the rest unexplained. The V and J calls and clone size were taken over from that table, and D and trimming were inferred from the DNA. The sample includes around 12,000 clones, with over 70% observed a single time. The biggest ten clones account for under 65% of the sample. Of note for this clone: Its antigen is currently not known. No quality values exist for individual bases; no much larger clone is one base distant.

Material: peripheral blood mononuclear cells. The chain uses TRBV10-3 and TRBJ1-4; there is no confident call for the D gene. The TCR sequence derives from a man between 60 and 75 years old with T-cell large granular lymphocyte leukemia. Some clones in this sample may be carry-over from other donors' samples. The age is the age at diagnosis. The CDR3 region reads CAISAATGVNEKLFF. The DNA sequence reads TGTGCCATCAGCGCCGCGACTGGGGTTAATGAAAAACTGTTTTTT.